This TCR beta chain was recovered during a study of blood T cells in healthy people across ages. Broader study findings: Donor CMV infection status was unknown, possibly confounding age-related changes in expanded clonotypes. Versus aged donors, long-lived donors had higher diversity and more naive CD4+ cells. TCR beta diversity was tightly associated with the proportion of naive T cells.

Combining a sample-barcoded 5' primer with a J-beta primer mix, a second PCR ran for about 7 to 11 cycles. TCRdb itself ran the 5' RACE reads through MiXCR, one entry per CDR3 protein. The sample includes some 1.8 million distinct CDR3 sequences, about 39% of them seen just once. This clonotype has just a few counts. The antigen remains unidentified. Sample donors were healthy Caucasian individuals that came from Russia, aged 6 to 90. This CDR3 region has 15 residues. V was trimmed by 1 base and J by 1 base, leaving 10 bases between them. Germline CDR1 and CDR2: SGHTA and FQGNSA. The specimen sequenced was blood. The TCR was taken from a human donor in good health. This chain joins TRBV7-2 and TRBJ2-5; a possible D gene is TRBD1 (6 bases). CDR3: CASSLGGQLQETQYF. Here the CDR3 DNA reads TGTGCCAGCAGCTTAGGTGGACAGCTCCAAGAGACCCAGTACTTC.